This T cell receptor beta chain was sequenced for a study of T cell repertoires in cytomegalovirus infection. This CDR3 has 12 amino acids. Germline V gives CDR1 MDHEN, CDR2 SYDVKM. V lost 5 bases and J lost 11, with 13 bases in between. Each CDR3 protein is one row after TCRdb ran MiXCR on the reads. The sample records 310,000 or so distinct CDR3 sequences, around 9.1% being singletons. This clonotype was detected many times. Its specificity is unknown. Overall study findings and caveats: CMV-specific TCR beta clonotypes restricted by HLA-C dominated the ex vivo response.

The chain employs TRBV28 and TRBJ2-4, with D perhaps TRBD1 (7 bases). The clonotype comes from a human donor in good health (CMV status not recorded). Some clones in this sample may be carry-over from other donors' samples. Sequenced input: PBMCs. In nucleotides, the CDR3 is TGTGCCAGCAGTCCCGACAGGGAGGTTCAGTACTTC. This codes for CASSPDREVQYF.